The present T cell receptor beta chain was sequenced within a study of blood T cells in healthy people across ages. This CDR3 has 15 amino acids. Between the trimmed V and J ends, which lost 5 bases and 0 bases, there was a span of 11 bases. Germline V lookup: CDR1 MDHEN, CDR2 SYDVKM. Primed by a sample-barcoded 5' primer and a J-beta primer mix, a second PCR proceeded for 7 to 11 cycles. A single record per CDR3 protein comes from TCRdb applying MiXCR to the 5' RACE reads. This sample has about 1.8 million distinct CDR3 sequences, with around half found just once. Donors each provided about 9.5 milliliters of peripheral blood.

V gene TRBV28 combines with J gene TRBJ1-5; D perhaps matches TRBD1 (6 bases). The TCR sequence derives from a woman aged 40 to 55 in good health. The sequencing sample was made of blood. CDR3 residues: CASSRTQGSNQPQHF. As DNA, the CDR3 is TGTGCCAGCAGTAGGACACAGGGTAGCAATCAGCCCCAGCATTTT.